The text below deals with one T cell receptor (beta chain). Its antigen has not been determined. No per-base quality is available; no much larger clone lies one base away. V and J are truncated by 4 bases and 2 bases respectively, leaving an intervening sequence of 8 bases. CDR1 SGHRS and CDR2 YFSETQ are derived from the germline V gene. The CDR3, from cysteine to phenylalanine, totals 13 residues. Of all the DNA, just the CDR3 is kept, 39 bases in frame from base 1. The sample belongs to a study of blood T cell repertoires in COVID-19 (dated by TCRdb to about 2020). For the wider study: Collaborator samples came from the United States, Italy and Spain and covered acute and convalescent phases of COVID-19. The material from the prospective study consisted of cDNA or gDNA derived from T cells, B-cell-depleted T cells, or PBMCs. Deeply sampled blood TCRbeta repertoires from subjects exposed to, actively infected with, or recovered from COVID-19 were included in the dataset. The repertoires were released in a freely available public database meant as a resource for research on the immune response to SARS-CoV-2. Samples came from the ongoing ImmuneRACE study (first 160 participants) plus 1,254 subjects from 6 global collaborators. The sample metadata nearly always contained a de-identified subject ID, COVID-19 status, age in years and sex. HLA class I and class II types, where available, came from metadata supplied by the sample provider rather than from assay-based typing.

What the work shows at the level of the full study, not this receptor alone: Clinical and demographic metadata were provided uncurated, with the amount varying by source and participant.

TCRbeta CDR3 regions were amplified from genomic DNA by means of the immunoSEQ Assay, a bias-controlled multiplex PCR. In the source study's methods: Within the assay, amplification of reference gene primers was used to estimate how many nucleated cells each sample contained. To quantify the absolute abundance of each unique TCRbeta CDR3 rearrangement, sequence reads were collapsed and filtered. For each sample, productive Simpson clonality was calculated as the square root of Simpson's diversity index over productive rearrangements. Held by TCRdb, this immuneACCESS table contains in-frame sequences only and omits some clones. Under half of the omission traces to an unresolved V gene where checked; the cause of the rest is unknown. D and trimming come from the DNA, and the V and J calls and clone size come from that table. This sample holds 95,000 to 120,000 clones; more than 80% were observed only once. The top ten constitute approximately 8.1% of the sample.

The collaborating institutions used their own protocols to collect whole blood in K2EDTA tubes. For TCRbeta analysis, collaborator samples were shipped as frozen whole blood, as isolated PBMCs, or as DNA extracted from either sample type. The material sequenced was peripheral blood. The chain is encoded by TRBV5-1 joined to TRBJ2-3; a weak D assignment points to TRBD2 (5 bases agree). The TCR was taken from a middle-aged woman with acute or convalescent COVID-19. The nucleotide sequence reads TGCGCCAGCAGCGGAGGCTACACAGATACGCAGTATTTT. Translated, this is CASSGGYTDTQYF.